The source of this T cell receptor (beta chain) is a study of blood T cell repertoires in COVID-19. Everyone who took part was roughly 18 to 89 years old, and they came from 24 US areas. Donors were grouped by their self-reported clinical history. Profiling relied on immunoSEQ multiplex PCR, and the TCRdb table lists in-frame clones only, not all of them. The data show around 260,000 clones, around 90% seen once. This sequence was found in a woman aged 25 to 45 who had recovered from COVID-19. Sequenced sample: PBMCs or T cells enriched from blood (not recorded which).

The CDR3 loop reads CSVEGTGGGYNEQFF. CDR3 bases: TGCAGCGTTGAGGGGACAGGGGGCGGATACAATGAGCAGTTCTTC. The chain links TRBV29-1 to TRBJ2-1; TRBD1 agrees at 12 bases. The CDR3 extends over 15 amino acids. The germline V gene has CDR1 SQVTM and CDR2 ANQGSEA. V gave up 3 bases and J gave up 4 bases; unmatched junction bases: 4.